This T cell receptor beta chain was recovered during a study of blood T cells in healthy people across ages (dated by TCRdb to the mid-2010s). Broadly, across the study: In model experiments, template switching captured about one uniquely barcoded TCR beta cDNA molecule for every two T cells. Age-related changes in TCR beta repertoire diversity were measured in the study by deep sequencing normalized with unique cDNA molecular identifiers. Four age groups were formed from the donors: young (average 16 years), middle-aged (approximately 39), aged (approximately 60) and long-lived (more than 75). Donors of different ages were randomly distributed across sequencing lanes to avoid experimental bias. Using the same blood draw, the study looked at two additional independent replicas of 1 million unique cDNA reads for two donors, one aged 18 to 30 and the other aged 80 or older.

Library preparation employed 5' RACE. Sequenced using an Illumina HiSeq 2500. The second PCR ran for roughly 7 to 11 cycles and used a J-beta primer mix along with a sample-barcoded 5' primer. Each TCR beta cDNA molecule received a unique molecular identifier from a template-switch 5' adaptor carrying 12 random nucleotides. At least 2.5 million CDR3-containing paired-end reads were obtained from each sample. First-strand cDNA was synthesized from all RNA with the Mint cDNA synthesis kit, primed by a TRBC-specific oligonucleotide. Following uracil-DNA glycosylase treatment, a first 18-cycle PCR with universal primers M1SS and BC2_uni_R was performed on all cDNA. The paper's data handling went like this. For normalization, 1 million high-quality reads were randomly selected from each sample, with every read carrying a distinct molecular identifier. Reads sharing molecular identifiers were discarded rather than binned into consensus sequences. CDR3 identification, clonotype clustering and error correction used MiTCR with a Q25 quality threshold and the strictest error-elimination algorithm. A nonparametric unseen species model using Euler transformation provided a lower-bound estimate of total TCR beta diversity. TCRdb trimmed public reads at Q25 via fastp, called clones via MiXCR and kept in-frame beta chains. Each CDR3 protein appears once, grouped with its most common genes and DNA. For this entry, the V and J calls and clone size follow TCRdb and not the study's own pipeline. The sample table shows roughly 800,000 distinct CDR3 sequences, and roughly 60% are seen once. 20% to 25% of the sample is taken by the ten largest.

As to this clonotype: The antigen it recognizes is unknown. No much larger clonotype is one base removed from it; base qualities were not supplied.

The 39 donors, aged about 6 to 95 years, were systemically healthy Caucasian individuals from Russia. Each donor gave ten milliliters of peripheral blood, collected into EDTA-treated Vacutainer tubes. PBMCs were isolated by Ficoll-Paque density-gradient centrifugation, with at least 6.5 million obtained per sample. Total RNA, at least 5 micrograms per sample, was extracted from PBMCs with Trizol reagent. For every donor, an aliquot of PBMCs went through flow cytometry to measure the percentages of naive CD45RAhigh/CD27high T cells. Study-wide findings and limitations: Because the CMV infection status of the donors was unknown, age-related changes in expanded clonotypes may potentially have been confounded. As age increased, observed TCR beta diversity per million T cells dropped in a roughly linear way, and a significant reduction was already evident by age about 40. Estimates of total diversity based on one million sequenced T cells were considered lower bounds and underestimates. Since profiling was done on bulk unsorted PBMCs, naive and antigen-experienced compartments could not be conclusively compared. Compared with the aged group, more naive CD4+ T cells, fewer expanded clones and increased TCR diversity were shown by the long-lived group, suggesting age selection. The percentage of naive T cells measured by flow cytometry correlated strongly with observed TCR beta diversity.

The germline V gene encodes CDR1 DFQATT and CDR2 SNEGSKA (reference sequence). Including cysteine and phenylalanine, the CDR3 has 12 amino acids. Solely the CDR3 DNA is kept, with 36 bases framed from the first base. The junction carries 8 bases between V and J, which are trimmed by 5 bases and 1 base respectively. The sample was blood. The chain joins TRBV20-1 to TRBJ1-1; the D gene lacks a confident call. This clonotype originated in a man between 25 and 39 years old in good health. CDR3 reads: CSAPDGNTEAFF. The DNA sequence follows: TGCAGTGCTCCGGACGGGAACACTGAAGCTTTCTTT.